These T cell receptor beta chains were read from a single sample in a study of OX40 agonist ivuxolimab in advanced cancers. TCRdb's table, derived via immunoSEQ multiplex PCR, lists solely in-frame clones and lacks some. The profile shows around 100,000 clones, approximately 89% of them singletons. The sequencing used CD4+ or CD8+ T cells sorted from blood, collected in a trial of the OX40 agonist ivuxolimab. These receptors were obtained from an adult with an advanced solid tumor such as melanoma, head and neck, liver or kidney cancer. Each CDR3 is given with its conserved first and last residue. A D gene is named only where the DNA matches it firmly. Clone size, where shown, is once, few, many, or a class for clones that have expanded.

d_gene	j_gene	v_gene	abundance	CDR3aa	CDR3nt
-	TRBJ1-2	TRBV4-1	-	CASSQSKGGKIGYTF	TGCGCCAGCAGCCAGTCCAAAGGGGGAAAGATTGGCTACACCTTC
-	TRBJ2-1	TRBV5-1	-	CASSLMYNEQFF	TGCGCCAGCAGCTTGATGTACAATGAGCAGTTCTTC
-	TRBJ1-5	TRBV19	-	CASMPLSIGTFQPQHF	TGTGCCAGTATGCCCCTTTCCATTGGAACCTTTCAGCCCCAGCATTTT
-	TRBJ2-5	TRBV18	-	CASSPWGGQETQYF	TGTGCCAGCTCACCCTGGGGTGGACAAGAGACCCAGTACTTC
-	TRBJ2-5	TRBV19	-	CASSMYETQYF	TGTGCCAGTAGTATGTACGAGACCCAGTACTTC
-	TRBJ2-4	TRBV28	-	CASALGPSPQNIQYF	TGTGCCAGCGCCCTGGGCCCCTCCCCCCAAAACATTCAGTACTTC
TRBD2	TRBJ2-3	TRBV9	-	CASSLLAGGGADTQYF	TGTGCCAGCAGCCTGTTAGCGGGAGGGGGGGCAGATACGCAGTATTTT
-	TRBJ1-3	TRBV5-6	once	CASSLGGFGNTIYF	TGTGCCAGCAGCTTGGGGGGTTTTGGAAACACCATATATTTT
-	TRBJ1-2	TRBV7-2	-	CASSPKGPPYGYTF	TGTGCCAGCAGCCCGAAGGGACCCCCCTATGGCTACACCTTC
-	TRBJ1-5	TRBV28	-	CASKPRGEGRRNQPQHF	TGTGCCAGCAAACCTCGCGGGGAGGGACGCCGCAATCAGCCCCAGCATTTT